This T cell receptor beta chain was profiled in a study of cytomegalovirus exposure and HLA in healthy donors. Study observations and caveats: Despite most TCR sequences being rare, some public TCRs occurred in many donors. Most of the TCR beta V segments (in an earlier analysis) were productive either about 87% or about 30% of the time. In a later analysis, at a false discovery rate of 0.05, 15,000 to 20,000 TCR beta sequences matched HLA alleles.

To note about this clone: Its specificity is unknown.

Germline V gives CDR1 LGHNA, CDR2 YSLEER. The CDR3 covers 17 residues. V lost 2 bases, J lost 3 bases, and 7 bases stayed unmatched. This PCR relied on a set of 60 Vbeta primers and 13 Jbeta primers. Clones were sequenced by immunoSEQ multiplex PCR, and TCRdb holds only the in-frame ones, with some missing. This sample contains about 200,000 clones. Material for sequencing was PBMCs. The TCR originated in a woman in her twenties or thirties in good health and CMV-seropositive. The chain couples TRBV4-3 to TRBJ1-2, with 12 bases aligning to TRBD1. The CDR3 loop is CASSQYGTGGTDYGYTF. CDR3 coding DNA: TGCGCCAGCAGCCAATACGGGACAGGGGGCACAGACTATGGCTACACCTTC.